This T cell receptor (beta chain) originates from a study of cytomegalovirus exposure and HLA in healthy donors. In the PCR, 60 Vbeta and 13 Jbeta primers were used. Sequencing was performed with immunoSEQ multiplex PCR; in TCRdb, only in-frame clones are kept and a portion is missing. This sample's clone table lists some 180,000 clones. V shed 7 bases and J shed 1 base, with 18 bases lying between them. Per the germline V gene, CDR1 is ENHRY and CDR2 is SYGVKD. There are 16 residues in the CDR3. Study results and caveats: Usually a TCR sequence was rare, but some public TCRs were found in many donors. Listed as cytomegalovirus-associated were 150 or so TCR beta chains.

Worth noting for this clone: Its antigen remains unidentified.

The chain has TRBV10-3 and TRBJ2-3; D possibly corresponds to TRBD2 (5 bases). Sequenced material: PBMCs. The clonotype was recovered from a man younger than 45 in good health and CMV-seronegative. CDR3 bases: TGTGCCATCATCGAGGGCCCCGCGGGCGGCACAGATACGCAGTATTTT. Protein sequence: CAIIEGPAGGTDTQYF.